This TCR beta chain was found in a study of shared clonotypes between healthy human individuals. The CDR3 sequence is 12 residues long. Trimming removed 2 bases from V and 9 bases from J, with 5 bases in between. Germline V gene data show CDR1 as MGHDK and CDR2 as SYGVNS. Within Nashville, Tennessee resided all donors, each a Caucasian adult. For each subset, genomic DNA was distributed in equal portions over several immunoSEQ plates. The repertoire was sequenced with immunoSEQ multiplex PCR; TCRdb's copy has only in-frame clones and lacks some. The table shows over 950,000 clones, with around 77% occurring only once.

This sequence originates from a man aged 18 to 30 in good health. Some clones in this sample may be carry-over from other donors' samples. V and J are TRBV25-1 and TRBJ1-6, with D unresolved. Input material: memory CD4+ T cells from PBMCs. Regarding subset: CD45RA-negative fraction. This CDR3 reads CASSETLSPLHF. CDR3 sequence (DNA): TGTGCCAGCAGTGAAACCCTTTCACCCCTCCACTTT.